Following are 18 T cell receptor beta chains from one sample sequenced in a study of neurological immune-mediated disorders. Using its own MiXCR run on the 5' RACE reads, TCRdb lists one record per CDR3 protein. The table records fewer than 75,000 distinct CDR3 sequences, under 5% of them present only once. Sequencing used PBMCs. All receptors come from a man aged 25 to 40 with multiple sclerosis.

In the case of this clonotype: This sequence may be a read error, since a much larger clone differs from it by one base. The J gene is TRBJ2-6, the V gene TRBV3-1; D possibly corresponds to TRBD1 (5 bases). CDR1 and CDR2 from the germline V gene are LGHDT and YNNKEL (reference sequence). The CDR3 totals 16 residues. CDR3 sequence: CASSRGISSGAKVLTF. For the CDR3, the DNA is TGTGCCAGCAGCCGAGGTATCAGCTCTGGGGCCAAAGTCCTGACTTTC.

In this sample, this clonotype turned up many times. The chain has TRBV5-1 and TRBJ1-4; D may be TRBD1 (5 bases). The CDR3 spans 14 residues. Germline V gives CDR1 SGHRS, CDR2 YFSETQ. V lost 4 bases and J 3 bases, leaving 10 bases between the germline ends. In nucleotides, the CDR3 is TGCGCCAGCAGCCCACAGGAACCTAATGAAAAACTGTTTTTT. Protein: CASSPQEPNEKLFF. The full variable domain, in which reference TRBV5-1 and TRBJ1-4 provide the parts outside the CDR3, is KAGVTQTPRYLIKTRGQQVTLSCSPISGHRSVSWYQQTPGQGLQFLFEYFSETQRNKGNFPGRFSGRQFSNSRSEMNVSTLELGDSALYLCASSPQEPNEKLFFGSGTQLSVL.

This clonotype was observed a handful of times. The chain links TRBV28 to TRBJ1-2; tentative D call: TRBD1 (5 bases). Looked up from germline, CDR1 is MDHEN and CDR2 is SYDVKM. This CDR3 contains 12 residues. The ends were cut back, 3 bases at V and 13 bases at J, with 15 bases in the middle. The CDR3 region has the DNA TGTGCCAGCAGTTTGGCGGGTGGGGGAGTCACCTTC. It is translated as CASSLAGGGVTF.

This clonotype was observed many times. The J gene is TRBJ2-5, the V gene TRBV10-1; D remains unclear. V dropped 2 bases and J dropped 3 bases, with 10 bases sitting between them. There are 14 residues in the CDR3. Germline CDR1 is WNHNN and CDR2 is SYGVQD (reference sequence). The CDR3 protein is CASSEGRSKETQYF. Written as DNA, the CDR3 is TGCGCCAGCAGTGAGGGCCGGTCGAAAGAGACCCAGTACTTC.

This clonotype has a count of ten or more. This sequence joins TRBV5-1 and TRBJ1-1; no definite D call. V lost 0 bases and J lost 6, with 9 bases in between. Germline CDR1 and CDR2: SGHRS and YFSETQ. CDR3 length: 13 amino acids. CDR3 nucleotides: TGCGCCAGCAGCTTGGCCCCTGGAGCTGAAGCTTTCTTT. Translating gives CASSLAPGAEAFF.

At least ten counts were recorded for this clonotype. The chain recombines TRBV27 with TRBJ2-7; tentatively, D is TRBD2 (5 bases). Trimming removed 6 bases at V and 3 bases at J, with 15 bases between. The CDR3 has 14 amino acids. Germline V gives CDR1 MNHEY, CDR2 SMNVEV (reference sequence). The CDR3, as DNA: TGTGCCAGCAGAAGGATCTTCGAGGGCTACGAGCAGTACTTC. Its translation is CASRRIFEGYEQYF.

Many counts were recorded for this clonotype. This chain uses TRBV24-1 with TRBJ2-3; 12 bases agree with TRBD1. Germline V CDR1 and CDR2: KGHDR, SFDVKD. There are 17 residues in the CDR3. After removal of 2 bases from V and 3 bases from J, the junction contained 5 bases not matched to a gene. The CDR3 is CATSDSRDRGRTDTQYF. The CDR3 region has the DNA TGTGCCACCAGTGATTCGAGGGACAGGGGGCGAACAGATACGCAGTATTTT.

This clonotype was detected ten times or more. The V and J genes are TRBV5-5 and TRBJ2-1; a weak D match, TRBD1 (6 bases). Deletions cut 3 bases from V and 2 bases from J, with 9 bases between. The CDR3 is 14 residues long. The V gene's germline CDR1 is SGHKS and CDR2 YYEKEE (reference sequence). CDR3 nucleotide sequence: TGTGCCAGCAGCTCAGGGGTTCCCTACAATGAGCAGTTCTTC. Translated: CASSSGVPYNEQFF.

This clonotype was counted ten times or more. The chain couples TRBV6-6 to TRBJ1-4; TRBD1 matches 9 bases. CDR1 and CDR2 from the germline V gene are MNHNY and SVGAGI (reference sequence). The CDR3 consists of 15 residues. Germline trimming cut 5 bases from V and 6 bases from J; bases unmatched to any gene: 7. The CDR3 reads CASSPTGTGYEKLFF. The CDR3, as DNA: TGTGCCAGCAGTCCGACCGGGACAGGGTATGAAAAACTGTTTTTT.

This clonotype was detected many times. V gene TRBV27 combines with J gene TRBJ2-2; perhaps D is TRBD1 or TRBD2 (6 bases each). Germline CDR1 and CDR2: MNHEY and SMNVEV (reference sequence). The CDR3 covers 15 residues. V lost 4 bases, J lost 5 bases, and 14 bases lay in between. CDR3 protein: CASSSSWGATGELFF. The CDR3, as DNA: TGTGCCAGCAGTTCCTCGTGGGGGGCAACCGGGGAGCTGTTTTTT.

This clonotype was counted many times. The chain recombines TRBV10-3 with TRBJ1-4; a weak D match, TRBD1 (5 bases). Trimming stripped 6 bases from V and 0 bases from J, with 11 bases between. The CDR3 length is 15 residues. Germline V CDR1 and CDR2: ENHRY, SYGVKD. CDR3 in amino acids: CAIRSGTATNEKLFF. The CDR3 DNA reads as TGTGCCATCAGATCAGGGACTGCAACTAATGAAAAACTGTTTTTT.

This clonotype was detected only a few times. This chain uses TRBV7-7 with TRBJ1-2, with 8 bases identical to TRBD1. Germline assignment: CDR1 SSHAT and CDR2 FNYEAQ (reference sequence). The CDR3 spans 16 residues. The ends lost 4 bases at V and 7 bases at J; junction bases unmatched: 14. The CDR3 here is CASSWVTKGQASGYTF. The DNA for the CDR3 is TGTGCCAGCAGCTGGGTAACCAAGGGACAGGCCAGTGGCTACACCTTC.

This clonotype appeared many times. This rearrangement joins TRBV27 to TRBJ2-7, with D perhaps TRBD1 (6 bases). CDR1 and CDR2 from the germline V gene are MNHEY and SMNVEV (reference sequence). This CDR3 is built from 11 residues. V lost 5 bases to trimming and J lost 7 bases, with 9 bases between them. Written as DNA, the CDR3 is TGTGCCAGCAGTACTAGGGGGGAGCAGTACTTC. It yields the protein CASSTRGEQYF.

The V gene is TRBV14, the J gene TRBJ2-1, with D possibly TRBD2 on 6 matching bases. With 4 bases removed from V and 10 bases from J, the gap between germline ends came to 14 bases. The CDR3 runs 13 residues. Per germline, CDR1 SGHDN and CDR2 FVKESK. This CDR3 is CASSPFWGDEQFF. CDR3 nucleotides: TGTGCCAGCAGCCCGTTTTGGGGGGACGAGCAGTTCTTC.

This clonotype was seen more than once but under ten times. The chain combines TRBV18 with TRBJ1-1; 7 positions agree with TRBD1. The CDR3 runs to 19 residues. The junction had 21 bases not matched to a gene; V was cut back by 6 bases and J by 2 bases. Germline loops: CDR1 KGHSH, CDR2 LQKENI. CDR3 residues: CASSLRGQKYARGNTEAFF. CDR3 bases: TGTGCCAGCTCCCTAAGGGGACAGAAGTATGCTAGGGGCAACACTGAAGCTTTCTTT.

This clonotype was seen ten or more times. The V and J genes are TRBV24-1 and TRBJ2-1, with D perhaps being TRBD1 or TRBD2 (6 bases each). This CDR3 has 14 residues. V lost 3 bases and J lost 8, with 13 bases in between. CDR1 and CDR2 from the germline V gene are KGHDR and SFDVKD. The CDR3 DNA sequence: TGTGCCACCAGTGATACACAGGGAGGCCATGAGCAGTTCTTC. Protein product: CATSDTQGGHEQFF.

With regard to this clonotype: A read error may be the cause here, since a much bigger clone is one base away. The chain joins TRBV2 to TRBJ2-2, with TRBD2 identical over 8 bases. The germline V gene has CDR1 SNHLY and CDR2 FYNNEI. The CDR3 extends over 13 amino acids. Trimming removed 6 bases from V and 10 bases from J; junction bases left unmatched: 7. The CDR3 sequence: CASSGGGPVELFF. The CDR3 region has the DNA TGTGCCAGCAGCGGGGGGGGACCCGTGGAGCTGTTTTTT.

This clonotype came up many times. The chain has TRBV5-1 and TRBJ2-2; no clear D. V dropped 0 bases and J dropped 8 bases, with 11 bases sitting between them. Germline V gene sequence: CDR1 SGHRS, CDR2 YFSETQ. The length of the CDR3 is 14 residues. CDR3 sequence: CASSLAGISGELFF. As DNA, the CDR3 is TGCGCCAGCAGCTTGGCCGGAATTTCAGGGGAGCTGTTTTTT.